The 14 T cell receptor beta chains below come from one sample, sequenced in a study of beta chain features in type 1 diabetes. Expressed TCRB transcripts got sequenced, as all isolated RNA was reverse transcribed. Using immunoSEQ multiplex PCR, the repertoire was profiled, and TCRdb retains in-frame clones only, with some absent. The table lists 300,000 to 350,000 clones, 14% of them singletons. Sequencing was done on a sample of central memory CD4+ T cells from blood. All receptors derive from a man aged 25 to 40 in good health.

V usage is TRBV5-6 and J usage is TRBJ1-2; D ambiguous. Trimming stripped 0 bases from V and 4 bases from J, with 7 bases between. Germline loops: CDR1 SGHDT, CDR2 YYEEEE. The CDR3 spans 13 residues. In nucleotides, the CDR3 is TGTGCCAGCAGCTTGGGGTCGAGCTATGGCTACACCTTC. This sequence encodes CASSLGSSYGYTF.

The chain links TRBV29-1 to TRBJ2-6; 7 bases line up with TRBD1. The V gene's germline CDR1 is SQVTM and CDR2 ANQGSEA. The V segment lost 8 bases and the J segment 0 bases; nucleotides outside the gene matches: 10. The CDR3 consists of 16 residues. CDR3 nucleotides: TGCAGCCCCAGGGACAGAAGGAACTCTGGGGCCAACGTCCTGACTTTC. It is translated as CSPRDRRNSGANVLTF.

The chain has TRBV7-2 and TRBJ2-7; 9 nucleotides match TRBD1. Germline values: CDR1 SGHTA, CDR2 FQGNSA. The CDR3 has 15 amino acids. V shed 0 bases, J shed 3 bases, and the junction held 3 bases outside the gene matches. CDR3 in DNA: TGTGCCAGCAGCTTAGCGGTGACAGGGGGCTACGAGCAGTACGTC. This translates into CASSLAVTGGYEQYV.

The CDR3 loop is CASSPGGTGEQFF. CDR3 bases: TGTGCCAGCAGCCCGGGGGGCACAGGGGAGCAGTTCTTC. The rearrangement links TRBV11-3 to TRBJ2-1, with D perhaps matching TRBD2 (7 bases). CDR1 and CDR2 from the germline V gene are SGHNT and YENEEA. The CDR3 is 13 amino acids. V lost 5 bases and J 10 bases, leaving 15 bases between the germline ends.

J is TRBJ2-6 and V is TRBV7-3, with TRBD2 identical over 12 bases. Germline V CDR1 and CDR2: SGHTA, FQGTGA. Trimming at V came to 2 bases and at J to 3 bases, leaving 5 bases not matched to a gene. This CDR3 has 18 residues. The CDR3 DNA sequence: TGTGCCAGCAGCTTATCAGGACTAGCGGGACTTGGGGCCAACGTCCTGACTTTC. Translation gives CASSLSGLAGLGANVLTF.

The chain uses TRBV6-9 and TRBJ1-2; unclear D gene. The CDR3 has 10 residues. The germline V gene has CDR1 MNHGY and CDR2 SVAAGI. The V and J ends lost 9 bases and 6 bases respectively, with 8 bases between them. DNA of the CDR3: TGTGCCAGTTGTCTGGATGGCTACACCTTC. The encoded protein is CASCLDGYTF.

This sequence joins TRBV11-2 and TRBJ2-3; maybe TRBD1 (5 bases). Trimming shortened V by 4 bases and J by 4 bases, and 15 bases separated the two germline ends. CDR1 is SGHAT and CDR2 is FQNNGV in the germline V gene. This CDR3 is built from 15 residues. The CDR3 nucleotides are TGTGCCAGCAGCTCAAAAGGGGCCAACGCAGATACGCAGTATTTT. As protein: CASSSKGANADTQYF.

This clone showed up just a few times. This rearrangement joins TRBV19 to TRBJ1-5; TRBD1 might be the D (5 bases). Germline CDR1 LNHDA, CDR2 SQIVND (reference sequence). Trimming took 8 bases from V and 4 from J, leaving 12 bases between them. This CDR3 contains 13 residues. The CDR3 protein is CASSDRANQPQHF. The CDR3 DNA reads TGTGCCAGTTCCGACAGAGCAAATCAGCCCCAGCATTTT.

The rearrangement joins TRBV18 to TRBJ1-2, with 7 bases matching TRBD1. Germline CDR1 is KGHSH and CDR2 is LQKENI. V shed 1 base, J shed 4 bases, and the junction held 0 bases outside the gene matches. This CDR3 region has 13 residues. CDR3 bases: TGTGCCAGCTCACCACAGGGGGCCTATGGCTACACCTTC. Amino acids: CASSPQGAYGYTF.

The chain uses TRBV11-2 and TRBJ2-3; D is possibly TRBD1 (6 bases). The CDR3 sequence is 17 residues long. Germline V CDR1 and CDR2: SGHAT, FQNNGV. With 0 bases removed from V and 2 bases from J, the gap between germline ends came to 15 bases. CDR3 region: CASSLDGRGTHTDTQYF. CDR3 DNA: TGTGCCAGCAGCTTAGATGGCAGGGGAACACACACAGATACGCAGTATTTT. The whole variable domain, filled in from reference TRBV11-2 and TRBJ2-3, reads EAGVAQSPRYKIIEKRQSVAFWCNPISGHATLYWYQQILGQGPKLLIQFQNNGVVDDSQLPKDRFSAERLKGVDSTLKIQPAKLEDSAVYLCASSLDGRGTHTDTQYFGPGTRLTVL.

With regard to this clone: The sample contains more than one DNA sequence encoding this CDR3. The chain uses TRBV11-2 and TRBJ1-1, with 8 bases aligning to TRBD1. The CDR3 spans 14 residues. Germline V gene data show CDR1 as SGHAT and CDR2 as FQNNGV. V shed 3 bases and J 0 bases; nucleotides not matched to a gene: 0. DNA for the CDR3: TGTGCCAGCAGCTTGGGACAGGTGAACACTGAAGCTTTCTTT. Its translation is CASSLGQVNTEAFF.

The genes are TRBV2 and TRBJ2-5; D remains ambiguous. Trimming stripped 10 bases from V and 1 base from J, with 16 bases between. From germline, CDR1 is SNHLY and CDR2 FYNNEI. This CDR3 region has 14 residues. CDR3 nucleotide sequence: TGTGCCACCTCGGACGCCTCGGTCCAAGAGACCCAGTACTTC. Protein product: CATSDASVQETQYF.

This chain links TRBV6-5 with TRBJ1-5, with D uncertain. This CDR3 is 16 amino acids long. V was trimmed by 3 bases and J by 0 bases, leaving 12 bases between them. Germline CDR1 and CDR2: MNHEY and SVGAGI. CDR3 coding DNA: TGTGCCAGCAGTTATTCTGGAGTTGGTAGCAATCAGCCCCAGCATTTT. This gives the protein CASSYSGVGSNQPQHF.

This clone has only a few counts. The chain is built from TRBV19 and TRBJ2-3; D unresolved. The CDR3 spans 15 residues. Germline CDR1 LNHDA, CDR2 SQIVND (reference sequence). Between the trimmed V and J ends, which lost 7 bases and 1 base, there was a span of 15 bases. The CDR3 sequence is CASTDRPRRTDTQYF. The CDR3 region has the DNA TGTGCCAGTACCGATAGACCGCGCCGCACAGATACGCAGTATTTT.